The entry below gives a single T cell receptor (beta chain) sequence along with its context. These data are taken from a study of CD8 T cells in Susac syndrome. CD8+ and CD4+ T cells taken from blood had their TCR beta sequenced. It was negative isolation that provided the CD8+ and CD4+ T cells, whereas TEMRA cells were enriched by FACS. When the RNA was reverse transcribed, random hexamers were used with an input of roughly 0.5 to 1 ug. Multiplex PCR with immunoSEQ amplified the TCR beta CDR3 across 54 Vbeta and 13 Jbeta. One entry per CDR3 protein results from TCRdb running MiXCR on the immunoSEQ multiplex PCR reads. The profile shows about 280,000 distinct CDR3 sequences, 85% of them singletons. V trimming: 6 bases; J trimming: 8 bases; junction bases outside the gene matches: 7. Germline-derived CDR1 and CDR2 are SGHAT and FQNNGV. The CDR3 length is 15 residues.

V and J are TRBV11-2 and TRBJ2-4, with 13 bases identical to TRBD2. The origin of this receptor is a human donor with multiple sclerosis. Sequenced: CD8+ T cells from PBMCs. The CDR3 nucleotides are TGTGCCAGCAGTTCACTAGCGGGAGGGCCGGACATTCAGTACTTC. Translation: CASSSLAGGPDIQYF.